This record concerns one T cell receptor beta chain sequence. No antigen is known for it. No base quality information exists; no much larger clone differs at one position. The data are from a study of cytomegalovirus exposure and HLA in healthy donors (dated by TCRdb to about 2017). Concerning the study at large: An earlier analysis of about 560 of the donors reported roughly 300 Gb of sequence data and around 120 million unique TCR beta sequences obtained from about 200 million T cells. Approximately 310 gigabases of sequencing data and 70 million to 85 million unique TCR sequences were included in an early release covering about 700 HLA-typed donors. Among the roughly 400 genotyped donors, around 81% belonged to the genetic ancestry cluster associated with self-reported Caucasian donors. The study aimed to test whether signatures of past pathogen exposure could be identified by cataloging public T cell receptors. The study used immunosequencing to profile the T cell repertoires of 600 to 850 subjects and linked those repertoires to cytomegalovirus serostatus. Along with the approximately 700-subject first cohort, a separate validation cohort of about 110 different subjects was used. To predict cytomegalovirus infection status, the study combined high-throughput TCR immunosequencing, statistical association of individual TCRs with disease status, and machine learning. To study patterns of TCR occurrence, a later analysis re-analyzed previously published TCR beta repertoires from around 700 donors and added high-resolution HLA genotyping. In the later analysis, no new phenotypic data were used to find candidate immune exposures; instead, reliance was placed on TCR beta sequences and their occurrence across donors. To decide whether each TCR beta V gene segment behaved as functional or pseudogenic, an earlier analysis of several hundred of the donors relied on high-throughput TCR beta sequencing. Donor age, sex, ethnicity and CMV serostatus were compiled alongside the repertoire data. A later genetic analysis used genome-wide SNP genotypes for about 55% of the 666 donors, treating that subset as a discovery cohort. All discovery cohort repertoires had been generated on a single sequencing platform. Class I and class II HLA loci were covered by the typing at four-digit resolution. Typing coverage varied by locus: about 620-640 donors for A, B, C, DRB1 and DQB1; approximately 560 for DQA1; approximately 570 for DPA1; roughly 450 for DPB1. Several DR-DQ haplotypes were handled as single units for association and clustering because linkage in the cohort was strong. Among roughly 370 genotyped donors of the cohort, an average of around 240,000 unique TCR beta nucleotide sequences were sequenced per donor, 15% to 20% of them non-productive.

Trimming removed 7 bases from V and 7 bases from J; the gene matches leave 14 bases unexplained. The CDR1 and CDR2 encoded by the germline V gene are WSHSY and SAAADI. Spanning cysteine to phenylalanine, the CDR3 consists of 15 amino acids. Only the CDR3 portion is preserved as DNA: 45 bases, with reading frame beginning at the first base. The receptor library was made with the immunoSEQ multiplex PCR assay. For the multiplex PCR, a mixture combining 60 forward primers for TCR Vbeta segments and 13 reverse primers for TCR Jbeta segments was used. The CDR3 region of rearranged TCR beta genes was amplified from genomic DNA by a multiplex PCR assay. The Illumina HiSeq System was used to sequence the amplified TCR beta libraries as 87-base-pair reads. Per the original workflow: A later analysis counted some 80 million unique TCR beta chains across the 650 to 800 repertoires, and approximately 11 million of these chains were shared by at least two donors. To remove PCR and sequencing errors, raw reads were error-corrected and collapsed into unique sequences using a nearest-neighbor algorithm that merged closely related sequences. V, D and J gene segments were assigned by aligning CDR3 sequences to IMGT reference sequences. Each retained sequence needed at least a six-nucleotide match to both a V gene segment and a J gene segment. Rearrangements were classified as productive when the CDR3 lacked stop codons and remained in frame with V and J, and all other rearrangements were classified as non-productive. CDR3 was defined by IMGT convention, running from the second conserved V-encoded cysteine to the conserved J-encoded phenylalanine. In an earlier analysis of approximately 590 of the donors, sequences lacking an unambiguous match to a single V gene segment were excluded. In an earlier analysis of 450 to 750 of the donors, a V segment was called functional when productive rearrangements were above 56.7%, and segregating when the standard deviation between donors exceeded 5%. A statistical classification framework was built to diagnose cytomegalovirus status from the catalog of TCR beta chain sequences. In a later analysis, V and J genes were assigned by comparing TCR nucleotide sequences against IMGT/GENE-DB human TR gene sequences. A later analysis assigned CDR3 sequences and most-parsimonious VDJ recombination scenarios with the TCRdist pipeline. A later analysis defined each TCR beta chain by its CDR3 amino acid sequence plus V-gene family, and excluded reads lacking a unique V-gene family. To address suspected cross-contamination and a sequencing artifact, a later analysis removed 592 highly shared, low-generation-probability nucleotide sequences. In a later analysis, a clonal expansion index for each public chain was calculated from normalized within-repertoire ranks of inferred template counts. A later analysis computed generation probabilities with a VDJ recombination model fitted to out-of-frame rearrangements, and checked the results against IGoR. In a later analysis, TCR-TCR, TCR-HLA and TCR-CMV co-occurrence was scored with hypergeometric tests, and a repertoire-size bias correction was applied to TCR pairs. To estimate false discovery rates, a later analysis permuted the HLA or CMV assignments 20 times. In a later analysis, co-occurring TCRs were grouped with DBSCAN, and TCRdist sequence similarity was added when clustering was performed within HLA-allele-positive subsets. Repertoires with fewer than 30,000 or more than 120,000 public chains, plus five repertoires with anomalous nucleotide sharing, were excluded from co-occurrence clustering. This immuneACCESS table, as held by TCRdb, lists in-frame sequences with V and J called but not all clones. Of the missing ones, under half trace to an unresolved V gene in checked studies; the others have no known cause. V and J calls and clone size are given by that table; D and trimming were obtained from the DNA. Recorded for this sample are over 150,000 clones; 79% of them occurred a single time. Over 1.5% of the sample is taken by the ten largest.

Results the study describes overall, beyond this receptor: V-gene and J-gene trimming of TCR beta chains was associated with a missense DCLRE1C variant in a later genetic analysis, and the association was replicated in an independent cohort. A later analysis reported that several top co-occurrence clusters appeared linked to parvovirus B19, influenza, CMV and Epstein-Barr virus. According to a later genetic analysis, donors in an Asian-associated ancestry cluster had fewer N-insertions in productive TCRs than the roughly 660-donor mean. For the cohort, immune exposure information was limited to CMV serostatus. Because counts were too low, seventeen rarely observed V segments, including chromosome 9 orphons, were excluded from the earlier analysis of roughly 580 of the donors. Correlated functional status among segregating V segments might reflect linkage disequilibrium, but an unknown experimental factor could not be ruled out. A further reported finding was that TCR beta sequences accurately predicted the HLA-A and HLA-B alleles for most subjects in the first cohort. It was suggested by the authors that the approach could potentially be generalized to other disease states and immunological phenotypes. A few of the identified cytomegalovirus-associated TCR beta chains were confirmed in vitro to be specific for cytomegalovirus antigens. Sequencing depth was assumed to be roughly uniform across donors in the presence/absence analyses, though that assumption may not hold. Because HLA typing was missing for some donors at each locus, association tests included only the typed subset. A later analysis found that most CMV-associated TCR beta chains appeared HLA-restricted, with HLA associations seemingly driven largely by CMV exposure. The sequencing pipeline was judged likely to have produced a cluster of highly shared sequence variants as a technical artifact. An earlier analysis of 587 of the donors showed that most TCR beta V segments appeared in productive rearrangements either about 87% or about 30% of the time, which broadly matched IMGT annotations. Cytomegalovirus status was reported to be diagnosed by the classifier with high specificity and sensitivity in both the original and validation cohorts. In a later analysis, HLA-associated TCR beta chains showed more clonal expansion and lower generation probabilities than non-associated chains that were equally common. At a false discovery rate of 0.05, a later analysis linked 15,000 to 20,000 TCR beta sequences to specific HLA alleles. The 87-base-pair reads could not distinguish some IMGT-functional V segments, including TRBV6-2 and TRBV6-3, so those segments were excluded. Assigning TCR associations to individual alleles was difficult when HLA alleles, especially DR and DQ, strongly co-occurred. A total of 164 TCR beta chains were listed by the study as associated with cytomegalovirus. A later analysis found that TCR association rates varied across HLA loci, with DRB1 alleles showing the most associated TCRs and HLA-C alleles the fewest. Most TCR sequences were seen in very few donors, while some public TCRs were found in many individuals. The cohort was sequenced for TCR beta chains only, and without alpha or paired-chain data the features that could be detected were limited.

The cohort was made up of about 670 healthy bone marrow donors. Cohort members were all nominally healthy when sampled, although unrecorded immune exposures were likely present. The donor was CMV seropositive and belonged to the group of some 290 seropositive cohort members. Every donor gave a peripheral blood sample, and the peripheral blood mononuclear cells from that sample were used for TCR beta sequencing. The Qiagen DNeasy Blood Extraction Kit was used to extract genomic DNA from the blood cell samples. The TCR comes from a girl aged 5 to 17 in good health and CMV-seropositive. Recombination linked TRBV10-2 to TRBJ2-7, with 9 bases in between that match TRBD2. Sequencing input: PBMCs. The sequenced DNA: TGCGCCAGCACCGAGGGTCGCGGGGGGGTTGTTGAGCAGTACTTC. It translates as CASTEGRGGVVEQYF.